This T cell receptor beta chain comes out of a study of T cell repertoires in cytomegalovirus infection. Study-wide results and caveats: Clonotype analysis showed dominance of the ex vivo response by HLA-C-restricted CMV-specific TCR beta clonotypes. Cumulative public TCR beta family frequency identified CMV carriers with the relevant HLA.

This clonotype was seen many times. The target antigen is unknown. TCRdb analysed the reads with MiXCR anew, one entry per CDR3 protein. The sample records roughly 720,000 distinct CDR3 sequences, 35% being singletons. Trimming removed 3 bases from V and 4 bases from J, with 22 bases in between. From germline, CDR1 is MNHNS and CDR2 SASEGT. The CDR3 is 17 amino acids. The sample was PBMCs. The chain joins TRBV6-1 to TRBJ2-7; possible D gene TRBD1, 9 bases. The TCR sequence derives from a human donor in good health (CMV status not recorded). Some clones in this sample may be carry-over from other donors' samples. CDR3 in amino acids: CASSDRRGDRVRYEQYF. CDR3 nucleotide sequence: TGTGCCAGCAGTGACCGGCGGGGGGACAGGGTGCGATACGAGCAGTACTTC.